Each of the 31 T cell receptor beta chains below was sequenced from the same sample in a study of shared clonotypes between healthy human individuals. Assay used: immunoSEQ multiplex PCR; TCRdb lists only in-frame clones, some missing. Of some 1.1 million clones listed, around 77% were seen once; the top ten hold 0.7% to 0.95%. Sequencing was carried out using memory CD4+ T cells from PBMCs. Subset described: CD45RA-negative fraction. The receptors come from a man younger than 35 in good health. Some clones in this sample may be carry-over from other donors' samples.

With regard to this clone: Just one base apart from a much larger clone, this may be a read error. The V gene is TRBV7-8, the J gene TRBJ2-7; D is unresolved. Germline V gene sequence: CDR1 SGHVS, CDR2 FQNEAQ. The CDR3 totals 14 residues. The germline V and J ends were trimmed by 1 base and 0 bases, with 7 bases remaining between them. CDR3 in amino acids: CASSLDVPSYEQYF. The CDR3 bases are TGTGCCAGCAGCTTAGACGTCCCCTCCTACGAGCAGTACTTC.

This chain uses TRBV19 with TRBJ1-4; possibly TRBD1 for D (5 bases). Trimming took off 6 bases at V and 8 bases at J, with 22 bases between the two ends. The CDR3 has 16 residues. CDR1 LNHDA and CDR2 SQIVND come from the germline V gene (reference sequence). The CDR3 region is CASRAMSGGTYEKLFF. In DNA form, the CDR3 reads TGTGCCAGTAGGGCGATGTCGGGGGGAACCTACGAAAAACTGTTTTTT.

This chain joins TRBV27 and TRBJ1-2; the match to TRBD1 covers 9 bases. Trimming took 3 bases from V and 4 from J; bases not matched to a gene: 12. The germline V gene encodes CDR1 MNHEY and CDR2 SMNVEV (reference sequence). This CDR3 is built from 17 residues. The CDR3 protein is CASSFVGQGVSGYGYTF. DNA for the CDR3: TGTGCCAGCAGTTTTGTGGGACAGGGCGTCTCGGGCTATGGCTACACCTTC.

This clone was recorded once. V is TRBV4-1 and J is TRBJ2-2; D is undetermined. The CDR3 contains 15 residues. The V gene lost 0 bases and the J gene lost 6 bases, with 11 bases spanning the gap. CDR1 and CDR2 (germline): MGHRA, YSYEKL. The CDR3 sequence: CASSQELKRSGELFF. CDR3 in DNA: TGCGCCAGCAGCCAAGAACTGAAAAGGTCCGGGGAGCTGTTTTTT.

This clone was recorded a few times. The chain uses TRBV5-4 and TRBJ1-2; D may be TRBD1 (6 bases). V was cut by 6 bases and J by 4 bases, with 13 bases left in between. The CDR3 spans 13 residues. In germline, CDR1 is SGHNT, CDR2 YYREEE (reference sequence). The CDR3, as DNA: TGTGCCAGCAACGCAGGGGCCCTCTATGGCTACACCTTC. This encodes CASNAGALYGYTF.

This clone has a single count. V and J are TRBV4-1 and TRBJ2-7, with D possibly matching TRBD2 (5 bases). Germline CDR1 is MGHRA and CDR2 is YSYEKL. This CDR3 spans 14 amino acids. V lost 4 bases to trimming and J lost 9 bases, with 19 bases between them. The CDR3, as DNA: TGCGCCAGCAGCCTCTCGCCGGGATGGCCCGGGCAGTACTTC. This translates into CASSLSPGWPGQYF.

The rearrangement links TRBV2 to TRBJ2-1, with 10 positions matching TRBD1. V shed 5 bases, J shed 4 bases, and the junction held 8 bases outside the gene matches. Germline CDR1 reads SNHLY; CDR2 reads FYNNEI. The CDR3 covers 16 residues. DNA for the CDR3: TGTGCCAGCAGTCGACAGGGGGCAGGGGAATACAATGAGCAGTTCTTC. Translating gives CASSRQGAGEYNEQFF.

For this clone: Other DNA sequences from this sample encode an identical CDR3 as well. The chain has TRBV7-2 and TRBJ1-2, with D uncertain. The CDR3 has 14 amino acids. Trimming took 5 bases from V and 0 from J, leaving 10 bases between them. Germline assignment: CDR1 SGHTA and CDR2 FQGNSA. The chain's CDR3 is CASSPGRANYGYTF. DNA of the CDR3: TGTGCCAGCAGCCCGGGCCGAGCTAACTATGGCTACACCTTC.

V usage is TRBV28 and J usage is TRBJ2-1; D uncertain. The CDR3 has 14 amino acids. V lost 0 bases to trimming and J lost 2 bases, with 5 bases between them. Germline V gene lookup returns CDR1 MDHEN and CDR2 SYDVKM. CDR3 DNA sequence: TGTGCCAGCAGTTTATGGGGAACCTACAATGAGCAGTTCTTC. This codes for CASSLWGTYNEQFF.

This sequence joins TRBV5-4 and TRBJ1-3; 7 positions agree with TRBD1. Per germline, CDR1 SGHNT and CDR2 YYREEE (reference sequence). The CDR3 has 15 amino acids. The V and J ends lost 7 bases and 1 base, in that order; junction bases with no gene match: 8. The CDR3 nucleotides are TGTGCCAGCTCGACAGGGATCATGTCTGGAAACACCATATATTTT. This encodes CASSTGIMSGNTIYF.

The rearrangement links TRBV27 to TRBJ2-2; D not certain. This CDR3 is built from 16 residues. V was shortened by 6 bases and J by 1 base, with 15 bases between the two germline ends. The V gene's germline CDR1 is MNHEY and CDR2 SMNVEV (reference sequence). Written as DNA, the CDR3 is TGTGCCAGCAGCCCCTTCCGGCAGCAGAACACCGGGGAGCTGTTTTTT. Translated, it gives CASSPFRQQNTGELFF.

The chain uses TRBV29-1 and TRBJ2-2; the match to TRBD2 covers 10 bases. Trimming removed 3 bases from V and 5 bases from J; junction bases left unmatched: 9. Germline V gives CDR1 SQVTM, CDR2 ANQGSEA. The CDR3 runs 16 residues. CDR3 amino acids: CSVEISAGGRTGELFF. The DNA of the CDR3 is TGCAGCGTTGAGATCTCAGCGGGAGGGCGTACCGGGGAGCTGTTTTTT.

The CDR3, as DNA: TGTGCCAGCAGCGTAGAGGCTAGCGGGAGAAATGTCCACGAGCAGTACTTC. Protein: CASSVEASGRNVHEQYF. This sequence joins TRBV9 and TRBJ2-7; 10 bases are a match to TRBD2. The CDR3 is 17 residues long. Germline V lookup: CDR1 SGDLS, CDR2 YYNGEE. V gave up 0 bases and J gave up 5 bases; unmatched junction bases: 11. The full variable domain, completed using reference TRBV9 and TRBJ2-7, is DSGVTQTPKHLITATGQRVTLRCSPRSGDLSVYWYQQSLDQGLQFLIQYYNGEERAKGNILERFSAQQFPDLHSELNLSSLELGDSALYFCASSVEASGRNVHEQYFGPGTRLTVT.

The CDR3 DNA sequence: TGCGCCAGCAGCTTAATGGGCTACTCTAGCACAGATACGCAGTATTTT. This encodes CASSLMGYSSTDTQYF. This chain uses TRBV5-1 with TRBJ2-3; D not certain. The CDR3 consists of 16 residues. V was shortened by 2 bases and J by 0 bases, with 13 bases between the two germline ends. In germline, CDR1 is SGHRS, CDR2 YFSETQ.

This chain links TRBV6-6 with TRBJ1-2, with D possibly being TRBD1 (5 bases). Per the germline V gene, CDR1 is MNHNY and CDR2 is SVGAGI (reference sequence). The V gene lost 5 bases and the J gene lost 3 bases, with 16 bases spanning the gap. The CDR3 runs 15 residues. The CDR3 coding sequence is TGTGCCAGCAGTAGCACGAGGGGTAGGGACTATGGCTACACCTTC. Translating it yields CASSSTRGRDYGYTF.

This chain links TRBV27 with TRBJ2-2; a weak D match, TRBD1 (5 bases). Trimming cost V 0 bases and J 8 bases, with 10 bases left between them. This CDR3 has 14 amino acids. Per germline, CDR1 MNHEY and CDR2 SMNVEV (reference sequence). The CDR3 here is CASSLSRVGGELFF. CDR3 bases: TGTGCCAGCAGTTTATCCAGGGTCGGTGGGGAGCTGTTTTTT.

This chain links TRBV15 with TRBJ1-4; 10 bases agree with TRBD1. This CDR3 is 18 amino acids long. Germline V gene data show CDR1 as LNHNV and CDR2 as YYDKDF (reference sequence). V dropped 2 bases and J dropped 4; count of bases not matched to a gene: 10. CDR3 amino acids: CATSRTPTGGGLNEKLFF. In DNA form, the CDR3 reads TGTGCCACCAGCAGAACCCCGACAGGGGGCGGACTTAATGAAAAACTGTTTTTT.

The rearrangement uses TRBV29-1 and TRBJ2-1; 9 nucleotides agree with TRBD1. The V segment lost 7 bases and the J segment 7 bases; nucleotides outside the gene matches: 5. The CDR3 has 12 residues. The germline V gene has CDR1 SQVTM and CDR2 ANQGSEA. CDR3 sequence (DNA): TGCAGCGCGCACAGGGGGCTTAATGAGCAGTTCTTC. This encodes CSAHRGLNEQFF.

This chain uses TRBV27 with TRBJ1-1, with a possible D match to TRBD1 (5 bases). The germline V gene encodes CDR1 MNHEY and CDR2 SMNVEV (reference sequence). The CDR3 has 14 amino acids. The V and J ends lost 7 bases and 5 bases respectively, with 17 bases between them. CDR3 amino acids: CASKSSTGGTEAFF. The CDR3 DNA sequence: TGTGCCAGCAAGTCCTCCACTGGGGGAACTGAAGCTTTCTTT.

V and J are TRBV6-1 and TRBJ1-5; possible D gene TRBD1, 5 bases. The germline V gene encodes CDR1 MNHNS and CDR2 SASEGT. The CDR3 covers 14 residues. V was pared by 7 bases and J by 4 bases, with 14 bases between. The CDR3 reads CASTGTGGNQPQHF. The CDR3 DNA follows: TGTGCCAGCACCGGGACGGGAGGGAATCAGCCCCAGCATTTT.

In this sample, this clone turned up many times. The chain recombines TRBV2 with TRBJ1-2, with D possibly being TRBD1 (5 bases). The ends were cut back, 0 bases at V and 4 bases at J, with 12 bases in the middle. Germline-derived CDR1 and CDR2 are SNHLY and FYNNEI. The CDR3 runs 15 residues. CDR3 sequence (DNA): TGTGCCAGCAGTGAAGCGCTCGGGGCGGCCTATGGCTACACCTTC. Protein product: CASSEALGAAYGYTF.

The chain joins TRBV5-1 to TRBJ2-1; D may be TRBD1 (5 bases). The CDR3 covers 12 residues. The germline V gene has CDR1 SGHRS and CDR2 YFSETQ. Trimming cost V 4 bases and J 6 bases, with 8 bases left between them. The CDR3 DNA reads TGCGCCAGCAGCACAAGGGGCAATGAGCAGTTCTTC. It yields the protein CASSTRGNEQFF. The full variable domain, with the rest looked up from reference TRBV5-1 and TRBJ2-1, is KAGVTQTPRYLIKTRGQQVTLSCSPISGHRSVSWYQQTPGQGLQFLFEYFSETQRNKGNFPGRFSGRQFSNSRSEMNVSTLELGDSALYLCASSTRGNEQFFGPGTRLTVL.

This clone has a single count. Here the CDR3 reads CASSSDSYNEQFF. In nucleotides, the CDR3 is TGTGCCAGCAGCTCTGATAGCTACAATGAGCAGTTCTTC. V and J are TRBV5-6 and TRBJ2-1; no clear D gene. Germline loops: CDR1 SGHDT, CDR2 YYEEEE. Trimming removed 3 bases at V and 3 bases at J, with 7 bases between. CDR3 length equals 13 residues.

The chain joins TRBV25-1 to TRBJ2-6; the D gene could be TRBD1 or TRBD2 (5 bases each). The V gene lost 4 bases and the J gene lost 4 bases, with 11 bases spanning the gap. Germline assignment: CDR1 MGHDK and CDR2 SYGVNS. This CDR3 spans 15 amino acids. CDR3 residues: CASSGPGTGANVLTF. CDR3 in DNA: TGTGCCAGCAGTGGCCCCGGGACCGGGGCCAACGTCCTGACTTTC.

The V call is TRBV11-2, the J call TRBJ1-6; D not resolved. The V gene's germline CDR1 is SGHAT and CDR2 FQNNGV. There are 16 residues in the CDR3. Deletions cut 4 bases from V and 7 bases from J, with 17 bases between. CDR3 DNA: TGTGCCAGCAGCTCCAGGAGTGGCCCCTGGAATTCACCCCTCCACTTT. Translated: CASSSRSGPWNSPLHF.

This clone came up once. Sequence at one end of the junction differs from germline and may be a read error. This chain joins TRBV28 and TRBJ1-3, with D possibly being TRBD1 (6 bases). The CDR3 contains 14 residues. Germline V CDR1 and CDR2: MDHEN, SYDVKM. The CDR3: CASSFSLAGAPVHF. CDR3 sequence (DNA): TGTGCCAGCAGTTTCTCCCTGGCGGGGGCGCCAGTGCATTTT.

The chain has TRBV28 and TRBJ1-5, with D hard to call. Germline loops: CDR1 MDHEN, CDR2 SYDVKM. CDR3 size: 12 residues. Trimming pared 5 bases from V and 4 bases from J, leaving 6 bases between. The CDR3 here is CASSPTNQPQHF. The CDR3 DNA is TGTGCCAGCAGTCCCACGAATCAGCCCCAGCATTTT.

The chain employs TRBV7-6 and TRBJ2-1; 8 positions agree with TRBD2. Germline lookup yields CDR1 SGHVS and CDR2 FNYEAQ. This CDR3 comprises 15 residues. J gave up 3 bases and V 5 bases, and 6 bases lay outside the gene matches. DNA for the CDR3: TGTGCCAGCAGCCAAACTAGCGGTATCTACAATGAGCAGTTCTTC. Its translation is CASSQTSGIYNEQFF.

The chain joins TRBV2 to TRBJ2-1; 10 positions match TRBD1. CDR3 length equals 13 residues. Unmatched junction bases numbered 5, after V lost 6 bases and J lost 9 bases. Germline values: CDR1 SNHLY, CDR2 FYNNEI. CDR3 nucleotide sequence: TGTGCCAGCAGGACAGGGGGCTCGACTGAGCAGTTCTTC. It is translated as CASRTGGSTEQFF.

The chain has TRBV11-3 and TRBJ2-2, with 8 nucleotides matching TRBD2. This CDR3 contains 15 residues. CDR1 is SGHNT, CDR2 YENEEA, per germline. V shed 5 bases and J 1 base; nucleotides not matched to a gene: 3. Here the CDR3 reads CASSRTSGNTGELFF. CDR3 in DNA: TGTGCCAGCAGCCGAACTAGCGGGAACACCGGGGAGCTGTTTTTT.

The V gene is TRBV6-9, the J gene TRBJ2-3; D gene uncertain. The CDR3 is 11 amino acids. Looked up from germline, CDR1 is MNHGY and CDR2 is SVAAGI. With 9 bases removed from V and 1 base from J, the gap between germline ends came to 5 bases. The CDR3 DNA reads as TGTGCCAGGAGTGGCACAGATACGCAGTATTTT. Its protein is CARSGTDTQYF.